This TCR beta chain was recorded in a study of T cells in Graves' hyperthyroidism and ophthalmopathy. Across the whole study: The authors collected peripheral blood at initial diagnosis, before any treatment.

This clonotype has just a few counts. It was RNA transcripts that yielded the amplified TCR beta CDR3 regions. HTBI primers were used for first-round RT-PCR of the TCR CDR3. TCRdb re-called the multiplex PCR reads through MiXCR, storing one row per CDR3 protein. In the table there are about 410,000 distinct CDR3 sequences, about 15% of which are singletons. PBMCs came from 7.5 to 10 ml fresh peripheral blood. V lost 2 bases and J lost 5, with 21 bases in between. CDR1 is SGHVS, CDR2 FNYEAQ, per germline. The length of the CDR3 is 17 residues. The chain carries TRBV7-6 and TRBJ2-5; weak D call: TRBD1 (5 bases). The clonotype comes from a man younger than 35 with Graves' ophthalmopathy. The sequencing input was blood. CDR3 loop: CASSLLSRAKSGETQYF. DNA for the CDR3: TGTGCCAGCAGCTTACTGTCTAGAGCGAAGTCAGGGGAGACCCAGTACTTC.